The source of this TCR beta chain is a study of shared clonotypes between healthy human individuals. Assay: immunoSEQ multiplex PCR; the TCRdb copy retains only in-frame clones and omits some. The sample includes around 500,000 clones, about 84% of them seen just once. This clone appeared a few times. Per the germline V gene, CDR1 is LNHNV and CDR2 is YYDKDF (reference sequence). Losses at the gene ends were 0 bases for V and 1 base for J; bases not matched to a gene: 3. This CDR3 has 15 residues. The TCR was taken from a woman aged 35 to 49 in good health. Some clones in this sample may be carry-over from other donors' samples. Sequences were obtained from PBMCs. The chain joins TRBV15 to TRBJ2-7, with TRBD1 identical over 7 bases. The CDR3 protein is CATSRDGGQSYEQYF. Written as DNA, the CDR3 is TGTGCCACCAGCAGAGATGGGGGACAGTCCTACGAGCAGTACTTC.